This T cell receptor beta chain comes out of a study of T cell repertoires in cytomegalovirus infection. Study overall: Public signatures in TCR beta pointed to CMV infection and matching HLA type. Study-wide results and caveats: In two of eight donors, the top clonotype was HLA-C-restricted CMV-specific. Individuals carrying CMV plus the relevant HLA were identified by cumulative frequency of public TCR beta families.

Only a few counts were recorded for this clonotype. What it binds is not known. Using its own MiXCR run on the reads, TCRdb lists one record per CDR3 protein. This sample has around 530,000 distinct CDR3 sequences, with less than 30% found just once. Per germline, CDR1 MDHEN and CDR2 SYDVKM. The CDR3 loop spans 15 amino acids. Trimming left V 5 bases short and J 2 bases short, with 12 bases between. The sample taken for sequencing was PBMCs. This receptor was obtained from a human donor in good health (CMV status not recorded). Some clones in this sample may be carry-over from other donors' samples. The gene calls are TRBV28 and TRBJ2-2; TRBD1 might be the D (6 bases). In DNA, the CDR3 is TGTGCCAGCAGTACAGGGACCTTAAACACCGGGGAGCTGTTTTTT. Its protein product is CASSTGTLNTGELFF.